This section outlines one T cell receptor beta chain sequence together with its context. This entry belongs to a study of blood T cell repertoires in COVID-19. The J segment lost 5 bases and the V segment lost 0 bases, leaving 4 bases of the junction unmatched. Germline V gives CDR1 SGHVS, CDR2 FNYEAQ. The CDR3 spans 15 residues. Under the authors' procedure: How many nucleated cells were present was estimated from reference gene primer amplification. TCRdb's table, derived via immunoSEQ multiplex PCR, lists solely in-frame clones and lacks some. The V and J calls and clone size come from that table; D and trimming were worked out from the DNA. The table lists 75,000 to 95,000 clones, around four fifths of them singletons.

The material sequenced was peripheral blood. The sequence was obtained from a man older than 75 with active or convalescent COVID-19. The chain couples TRBV7-6 to TRBJ2-1; 7 bases agree with TRBD2. The CDR3 nucleotides are TGTGCCAGCAGCTTAGCGCCGGGGGGAAACAATGAGCAGTTCTTC. Translated: CASSLAPGGNNEQFF.